Listed below are T cell receptor beta chains from one sample, sequenced in a study of cytotoxic CD8 clonotypes in ibrutinib-treated CLL. Generated by immunoSEQ multiplex PCR, the TCRdb table keeps only in-frame clones and is missing some. The sample lists 250,000 to 350,000 clones, around 69% occurring once. The sequencing here drew on PBMCs, taken at disease progression, from a patient treated with ibrutinib. The receptors here all came from a human donor with chronic lymphocytic leukemia. Both conserved end residues are part of each CDR3. The order of the fields is clone size, J gene, V gene, D gene, CDR3 DNA, CDR3 protein. The D gene is left open where the match is weak. Only part of the rows carry a size: once, few, many, or a class if the clone is expanded.

abundance: NA; j_gene: TRBJ2-7; v_gene: TRBV7-2; d_gene: TRBD1; CDR3nt: TGTGCCAGCAGCTATAGAGGCGGGACAGGGACCTACGAGCAGTACTTC; CDR3aa: CASSYRGGTGTYEQYF
abundance: NA; j_gene: TRBJ2-1; v_gene: TRBV7-9; d_gene: NA; CDR3nt: TGTGCCAGCAACGGGGGCCGCTCCTACAATGAGCAGTTCTTC; CDR3aa: CASNGGRSYNEQFF
abundance: NA; j_gene: TRBJ2-1; v_gene: TRBV5-6; d_gene: TRBD1; CDR3nt: TGTGCCAGCAGCTTCGGACAGGGATACAATGAGCAGTTCTTC; CDR3aa: CASSFGQGYNEQFF
abundance: NA; j_gene: TRBJ2-1; v_gene: TRBV29-1; d_gene: NA; CDR3nt: TGCAGCGTCGAGGTCGCGGTGAGGATCTACAATGAGCAGTTCTTC; CDR3aa: CSVEVAVRIYNEQFF
abundance: NA; j_gene: TRBJ1-4; v_gene: TRBV6-5; d_gene: NA; CDR3nt: TGTGCCAGCCAGGGAGGTGAAAAACTGTTTTTT; CDR3aa: CASQGGEKLFF
abundance: once; j_gene: TRBJ1-2; v_gene: TRBV6-5; d_gene: NA; CDR3nt: TGTGCCAGCAGTGGTAACAGGGTGTTCTATGGCTACACCTTC; CDR3aa: CASSGNRVFYGYTF
abundance: NA; j_gene: TRBJ1-1; v_gene: TRBV5-6; d_gene: NA; CDR3nt: TGTGCCAGCAGCTTGTCCGGACAGAGGGGTCTAGCTTTCTTT; CDR3aa: CASSLSGQRGLAFF
abundance: NA; j_gene: TRBJ1-1; v_gene: TRBV6-5; d_gene: NA; CDR3nt: TGTGCCAGCAGCGTGTTGGGAACTGAAGCTTTCTTT; CDR3aa: CASSVLGTEAFF
abundance: NA; j_gene: TRBJ1-1; v_gene: TRBV4-3; d_gene: NA; CDR3nt: TGCGCCAGCAGCCAAGAGGGGGCCCCTGAAGCTTTCTTT; CDR3aa: CASSQEGAPEAFF
abundance: NA; j_gene: TRBJ1-1; v_gene: TRBV10-3; d_gene: NA; CDR3nt: TGTGCCATCAGTGAGTCCGGGGCCATGAACACTGAAGCTTTCTTT; CDR3aa: CAISESGAMNTEAFF
abundance: NA; j_gene: TRBJ1-6; v_gene: TRBV23-1; d_gene: NA; CDR3nt: TGCGCCAGCAGTCAATCGATTCAGGGGTGGAATTCACCCCTCCACTTT; CDR3aa: CASSQSIQGWNSPLHF
abundance: NA; j_gene: TRBJ2-7; v_gene: TRBV28; d_gene: NA; CDR3nt: TGTGCCAGCAGCCCCTCCCGGCGGGGCCTCTCCTACGAGCAGTACTTC; CDR3aa: CASSPSRRGLSYEQYF
abundance: NA; j_gene: TRBJ2-1; v_gene: TRBV4-1; d_gene: NA; CDR3nt: TGCGCCAGCAGCCAAGATCGGTTTTGGGGGAGAGACTCCTACAATGAGCAGTTCTTC; CDR3aa: CASSQDRFWGRDSYNEQFF
abundance: NA; j_gene: TRBJ1-5; v_gene: TRBV10-3; d_gene: TRBD1; CDR3nt: TGTGCCATCAGTGATCCGGACAGGGGAGGGGGTCAGCCCCAGCATTTT; CDR3aa: CAISDPDRGGGQPQHF
abundance: few; j_gene: TRBJ1-2; v_gene: TRBV29-1; d_gene: NA; CDR3nt: TGCAGCGTTGTCGCAGGGGTTGGCTACACCTTC; CDR3aa: CSVVAGVGYTF